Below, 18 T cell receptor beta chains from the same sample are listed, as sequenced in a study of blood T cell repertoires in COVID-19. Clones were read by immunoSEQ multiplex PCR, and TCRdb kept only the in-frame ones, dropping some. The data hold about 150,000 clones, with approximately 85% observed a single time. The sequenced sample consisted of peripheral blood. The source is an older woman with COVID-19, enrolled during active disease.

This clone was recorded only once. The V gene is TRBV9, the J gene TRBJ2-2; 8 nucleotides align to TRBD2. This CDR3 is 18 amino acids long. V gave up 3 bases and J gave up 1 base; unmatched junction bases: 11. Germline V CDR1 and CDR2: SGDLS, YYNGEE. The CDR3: CASSARRSGGLNTGELFF. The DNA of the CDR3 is TGTGCCAGCAGCGCCCGCCGAAGCGGGGGTCTGAACACCGGGGAGCTGTTTTTT.

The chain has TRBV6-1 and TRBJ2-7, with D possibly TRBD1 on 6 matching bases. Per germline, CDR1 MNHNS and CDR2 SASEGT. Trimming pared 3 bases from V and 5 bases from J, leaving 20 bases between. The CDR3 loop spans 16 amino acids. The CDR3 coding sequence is TGTGCCAGCAGTGATACAGGGAGAGGATTCCGGAACGAGCAGTACTTC. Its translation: CASSDTGRGFRNEQYF.

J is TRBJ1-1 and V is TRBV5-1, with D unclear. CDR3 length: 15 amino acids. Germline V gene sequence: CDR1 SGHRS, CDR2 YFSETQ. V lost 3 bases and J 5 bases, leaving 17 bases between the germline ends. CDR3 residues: CASSSDQLLATEAFF. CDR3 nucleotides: TGCGCCAGCAGCTCCGACCAGTTGCTAGCGACTGAAGCTTTCTTT.

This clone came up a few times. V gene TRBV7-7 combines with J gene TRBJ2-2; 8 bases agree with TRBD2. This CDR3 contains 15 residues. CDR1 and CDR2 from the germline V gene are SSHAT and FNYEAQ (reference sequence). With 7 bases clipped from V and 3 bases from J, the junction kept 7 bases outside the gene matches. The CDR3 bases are TGTGCCAGCAACCGGGGGGGGGCTGACACCGGGGAGCTGTTTTTT. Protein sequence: CASNRGGADTGELFF.

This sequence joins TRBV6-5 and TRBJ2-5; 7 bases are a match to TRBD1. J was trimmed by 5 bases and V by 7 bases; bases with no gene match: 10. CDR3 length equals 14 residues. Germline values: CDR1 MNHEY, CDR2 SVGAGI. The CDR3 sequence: CASIRPGRGETQYF. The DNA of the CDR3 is TGTGCCAGCATCCGACCAGGCAGGGGGGAGACCCAGTACTTC.

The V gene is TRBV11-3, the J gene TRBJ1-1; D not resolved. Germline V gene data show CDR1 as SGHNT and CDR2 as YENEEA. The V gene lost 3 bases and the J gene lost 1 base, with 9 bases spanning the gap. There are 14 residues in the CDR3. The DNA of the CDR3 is TGTGCCAGCAGCTTCTCCCCAGGGAACACTGAAGCTTTCTTT. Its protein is CASSFSPGNTEAFF.

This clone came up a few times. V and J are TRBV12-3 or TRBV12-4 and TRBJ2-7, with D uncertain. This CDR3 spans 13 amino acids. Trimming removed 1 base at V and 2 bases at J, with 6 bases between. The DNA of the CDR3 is TGTGCCAGCAGTTTAGGCTACCCCTACGAGCAGTACTTC. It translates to CASSLGYPYEQYF.

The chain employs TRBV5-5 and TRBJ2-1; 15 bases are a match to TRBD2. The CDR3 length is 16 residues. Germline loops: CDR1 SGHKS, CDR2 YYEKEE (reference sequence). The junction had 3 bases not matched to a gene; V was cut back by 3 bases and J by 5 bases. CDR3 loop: CASSWGLAGGNNEQFF. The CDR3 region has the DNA TGTGCCAGCAGCTGGGGACTAGCGGGGGGAAACAATGAGCAGTTCTTC.

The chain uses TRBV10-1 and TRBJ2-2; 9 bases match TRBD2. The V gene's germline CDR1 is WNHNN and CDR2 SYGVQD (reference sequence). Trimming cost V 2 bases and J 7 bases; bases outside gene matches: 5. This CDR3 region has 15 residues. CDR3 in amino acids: CASSEHSGGFGELFF. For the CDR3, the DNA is TGCGCCAGCAGTGAGCACAGCGGGGGGTTCGGGGAGCTGTTTTTT.

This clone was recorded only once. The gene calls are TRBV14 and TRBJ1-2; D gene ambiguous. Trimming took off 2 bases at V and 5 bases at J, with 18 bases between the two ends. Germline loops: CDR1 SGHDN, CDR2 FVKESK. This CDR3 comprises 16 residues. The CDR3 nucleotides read TGTGCCAGCAGCCAATTAATAGGGATCGAGGGATATGGCTACACCTTC. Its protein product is CASSQLIGIEGYGYTF.

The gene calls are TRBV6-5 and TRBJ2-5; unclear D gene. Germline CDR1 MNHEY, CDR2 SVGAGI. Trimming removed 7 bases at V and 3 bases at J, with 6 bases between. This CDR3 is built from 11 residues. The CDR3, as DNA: TGTGCCAGCACCTTAAAAGAGACCCAGTACTTC. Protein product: CASTLKETQYF.

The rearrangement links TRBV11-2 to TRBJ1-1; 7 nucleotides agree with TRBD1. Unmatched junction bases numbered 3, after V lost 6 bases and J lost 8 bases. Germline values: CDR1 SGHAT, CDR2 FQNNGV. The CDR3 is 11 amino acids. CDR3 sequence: CASRTGTEAFF. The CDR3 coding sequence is TGTGCCAGCAGGACAGGGACCGAAGCTTTCTTT. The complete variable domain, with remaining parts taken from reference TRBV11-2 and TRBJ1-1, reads EAGVAQSPRYKIIEKRQSVAFWCNPISGHATLYWYQQILGQGPKLLIQFQNNGVVDDSQLPKDRFSAERLKGVDSTLKIQPAKLEDSAVYLCASRTGTEAFFGQGTRLTVV.

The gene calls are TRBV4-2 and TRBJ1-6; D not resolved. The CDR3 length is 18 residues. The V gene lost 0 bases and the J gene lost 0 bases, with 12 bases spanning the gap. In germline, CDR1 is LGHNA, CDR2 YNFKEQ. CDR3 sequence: CASSQEPHGSSYNSPLHF. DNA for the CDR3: TGTGCCAGCAGCCAAGAGCCCCACGGTAGCTCCTATAATTCACCCCTCCACTTT.

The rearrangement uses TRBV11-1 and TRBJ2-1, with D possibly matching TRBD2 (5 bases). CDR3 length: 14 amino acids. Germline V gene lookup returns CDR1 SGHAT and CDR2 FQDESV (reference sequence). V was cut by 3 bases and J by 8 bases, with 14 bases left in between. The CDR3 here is CASSFNIASDEQFF. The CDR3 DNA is TGTGCCAGCAGCTTCAACATAGCGTCCGATGAGCAGTTCTTC.

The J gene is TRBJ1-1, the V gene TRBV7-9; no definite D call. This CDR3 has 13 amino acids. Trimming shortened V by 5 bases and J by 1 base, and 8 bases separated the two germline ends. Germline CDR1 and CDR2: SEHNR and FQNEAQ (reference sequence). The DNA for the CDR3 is TGTGCCAGCAGCAATACAGAGAACACTGAAGCTTTCTTT. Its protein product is CASSNTENTEAFF.

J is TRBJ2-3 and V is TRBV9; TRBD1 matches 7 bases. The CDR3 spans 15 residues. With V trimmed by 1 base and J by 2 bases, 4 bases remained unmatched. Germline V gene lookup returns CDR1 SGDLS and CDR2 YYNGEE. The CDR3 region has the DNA TGTGCCAGCAGCGTAATAGGACAGGACACAGATACGCAGTATTTT. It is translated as CASSVIGQDTDTQYF.

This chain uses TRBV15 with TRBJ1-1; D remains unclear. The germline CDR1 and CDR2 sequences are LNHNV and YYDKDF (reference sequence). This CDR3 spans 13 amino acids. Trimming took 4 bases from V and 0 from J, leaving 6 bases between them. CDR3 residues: CATSTYLNTEAFF. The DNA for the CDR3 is TGTGCCACCAGCACTTATTTGAACACTGAAGCTTTCTTT.

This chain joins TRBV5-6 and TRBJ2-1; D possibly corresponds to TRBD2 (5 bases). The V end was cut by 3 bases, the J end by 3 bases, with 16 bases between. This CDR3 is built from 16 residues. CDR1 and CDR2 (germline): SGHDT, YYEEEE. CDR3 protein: CASSSLVRGSYNEQFF. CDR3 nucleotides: TGTGCCAGCAGCTCCCTGGTGCGTGGGAGCTACAATGAGCAGTTCTTC.